Reported below is one T cell receptor beta chain. This sample stems from a study of T cell responses to AZD1222 COVID-19 vaccine. Unmatched junction bases numbered 5, after V lost 3 bases and J lost 9 bases. In germline, CDR1 is MNHEY, CDR2 SMNVEV (reference sequence). The CDR3 runs 14 residues. Libraries were prepared by immunoSEQ multiplex PCR; TCRdb keeps only in-frame clonotypes and omits some of them. The sample contains fewer than 130,000 clones, roughly 90% of which appear only once. The sequence derives from an adult in good health. The chain joins TRBV27 to TRBJ1-6, with 7 positions matching TRBD1. The sequences come from peripheral blood, collected on day 0 of AZD1222 vaccination. The DNA for the CDR3 is TGTGCCAGCAGTTTCCAAGGGGGCAGTTCACCCCTCCACTTT. This translates into CASSFQGGSSPLHF.